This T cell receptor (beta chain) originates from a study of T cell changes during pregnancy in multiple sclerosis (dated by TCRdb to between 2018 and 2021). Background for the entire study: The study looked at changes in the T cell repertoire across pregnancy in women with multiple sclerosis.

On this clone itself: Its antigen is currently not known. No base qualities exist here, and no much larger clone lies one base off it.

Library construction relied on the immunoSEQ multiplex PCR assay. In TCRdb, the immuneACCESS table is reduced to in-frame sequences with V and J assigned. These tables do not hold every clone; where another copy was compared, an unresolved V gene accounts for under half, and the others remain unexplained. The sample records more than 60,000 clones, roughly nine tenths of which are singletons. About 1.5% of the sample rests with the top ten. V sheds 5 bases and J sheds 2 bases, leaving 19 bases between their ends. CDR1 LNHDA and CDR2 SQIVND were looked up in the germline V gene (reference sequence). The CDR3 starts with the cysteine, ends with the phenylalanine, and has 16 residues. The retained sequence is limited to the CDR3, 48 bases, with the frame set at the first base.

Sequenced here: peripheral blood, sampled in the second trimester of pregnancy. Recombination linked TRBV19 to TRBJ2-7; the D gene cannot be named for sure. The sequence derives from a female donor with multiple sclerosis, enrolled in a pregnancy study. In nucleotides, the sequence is TGTGCCAGTAGTGTCGCGACGGCCCTTGAGGCCTACGAGCAGTACTTC. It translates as CASSVATALEAYEQYF.